A single sample gave rise to the 12 T cell receptor beta chains below, sequenced in a study of patients and donors after allogeneic stem cell transplantation. TCRdb re-called the RT-PCR reads with MiXCR, one entry per CDR3 protein. The data contain 400,000 to 450,000 distinct CDR3 sequences, around 15% of them singletons. Sample: blood, either unsorted or a sorted T cell fraction (not recorded which). These TCRs come from a human donor who was either an allogeneic HSCT recipient or a stem cell or donor lymphocyte infusion donor (not recorded which). It is not recorded whose cells these are; they may come from a transplant donor.

The table lists this clonotype with many counts. The rearrangement uses TRBV5-1 and TRBJ1-1; D remains unclear. Trimming took off 0 bases at V and 1 base at J, with 7 bases between the two ends. The CDR3 covers 14 residues. Germline V CDR1 and CDR2: SGHRS, YFSETQ. CDR3 loop: CASSLAPENTEAFF. For the CDR3, the DNA is TGCGCCAGCAGCTTGGCCCCCGAGAACACTGAAGCTTTCTTT.

This clonotype was seen only a few times. This sequence joins TRBV20-1 and TRBJ1-1; unclear D gene. Germline CDR1 and CDR2: DFQATT and SNEGSKA (reference sequence). The CDR3 length is 13 residues. Trimming cost V 6 bases and J 4 bases, with 15 bases left between them. The CDR3 DNA reads as TGCAGTGCCCCGGCTTTACCCCGCACTGAAGCTTTCTTT. Its protein product is CSAPALPRTEAFF.

The gene calls are TRBV11-2 and TRBJ2-7; D is uncertain. This CDR3 is built from 14 residues. Germline CDR1 SGHAT, CDR2 FQNNGV. The V and J ends lost 3 bases and 0 bases respectively, with 9 bases between them. The CDR3 coding sequence is TGTGCCAGCAGCTTGGTCAAAAGCTCCTACGAGCAGTACTTC. Protein: CASSLVKSSYEQYF.

This clonotype was picked up many times. The chain has TRBV4-1 and TRBJ2-7, with TRBD1 matching over 7 bases. Per the germline V gene, CDR1 is MGHRA and CDR2 is YSYEKL. The CDR3 is made up of 15 amino acids. The V and J ends lost 5 bases and 0 bases, in that order; junction bases with no gene match: 7. In nucleotides, the CDR3 is TGCGCCAGCAGCAAGGGGACAGCCCTCTCCTACGAGCAGTACTTC. Residues: CASSKGTALSYEQYF.

This clonotype has more than one count but fewer than ten. The V call is TRBV5-1, the J call TRBJ2-3; a weak D match, TRBD1 (5 bases). The CDR3 covers 12 residues. The germline CDR1 and CDR2 sequences are SGHRS and YFSETQ. V lost 6 bases to trimming and J lost 6 bases, with 11 bases between them. The CDR3 coding sequence is TGCGCCAGCAATTCGGCAGGGGATACGCAGTATTTT. This codes for CASNSAGDTQYF.

This clonotype was observed many times. This chain links TRBV12-3 or TRBV12-4 with TRBJ2-5; D remains unclear. This CDR3 contains 15 residues. Trimming cost V 3 bases and J 4 bases, with 15 bases left between them. Here the CDR3 DNA reads TGTGCCAGCAGTTTCTGGGGTTTTGGTAGAGAGACCCAGTACTTC. Its protein is CASSFWGFGRETQYF.

V is TRBV6-1 and J is TRBJ2-5, with 12 bases identical to TRBD2. The germline V gene encodes CDR1 MNHNS and CDR2 SASEGT. V shed 6 bases and J 5 bases; nucleotides not matched to a gene: 10. The CDR3 is 16 residues long. CDR3 residues: CASSPLPSGRVETQYF. As DNA, the CDR3 is TGTGCCAGCAGCCCCCTTCCTAGCGGGAGGGTGGAGACCCAGTACTTC.

This clonotype came up a few times. The chain combines TRBV20-1 with TRBJ2-5; D unresolved. Trimming removed 3 bases at V and 3 bases at J, with 5 bases between. The CDR3 is made up of 11 amino acids. Germline lookup yields CDR1 DFQATT and CDR2 SNEGSKA (reference sequence). The CDR3 region is CSASVKETQYF. DNA of the CDR3: TGCAGTGCTAGCGTGAAAGAGACCCAGTACTTC.

This clonotype was observed a few times. This rearrangement joins TRBV5-8 to TRBJ1-6, with TRBD1 matching 11 bases. This CDR3 spans 15 amino acids. CDR1 is SGHTS, CDR2 YDEGEE, per germline. J gave up 9 bases and V 7 bases, and 9 bases lay outside the gene matches. In nucleotides, the CDR3 is TGTGCCAGCGCCCGGACAGGGGGCAAGAGTTCACCCCTCCACTTT. Translation: CASARTGGKSSPLHF. Together with reference TRBV5-8 and TRBJ1-6, the CDR3 gives the full variable domain: EAGVTQSPTHLIKTRGQQATLRCSPISGHTSVYWYQQALGLGLQFLLWYDEGEERNRGNFPPRFSGRQFPNYSSELNVNALELEDSALYLCASARTGGKSSPLHFGNGTRLTVT.

V is TRBV6-5 and J is TRBJ1-2; 9 bases map to TRBD1. Germline V CDR1 and CDR2: MNHEY, SVGAGI. The CDR3 runs 15 residues. With V trimmed by 4 bases and J by 5 bases, 8 bases remained unmatched. The CDR3 sequence is CASSSGGQGWYGYTF. CDR3 in DNA: TGTGCCAGCAGTTCCGGGGGACAGGGTTGGTATGGCTACACCTTC.

This clonotype has a handful of counts. V and J are TRBV29-1 and TRBJ2-7, with TRBD2 matching 7 bases. CDR3 length: 14 amino acids. V shed 4 bases, J shed 7 bases, and the junction held 13 bases outside the gene matches. The germline V gene has CDR1 SQVTM and CDR2 ANQGSEA. In DNA, the CDR3 is TGCAGCGTTGGACTAGCCAGACGTTCGAGGGAGCAGTACTTC. Translated, it gives CSVGLARRSREQYF.

This chain uses TRBV20-1 with TRBJ2-4, with 7 bases identical to TRBD1. V trimming: 1 base; J trimming: 0 bases; junction bases outside the gene matches: 9. Germline lookup yields CDR1 DFQATT and CDR2 SNEGSKA (reference sequence). The CDR3 spans 17 residues. CDR3: CSARGPGQVLAKNIQYF. CDR3 coding DNA: TGCAGTGCTAGAGGGCCTGGACAGGTCCTAGCCAAAAACATTCAGTACTTC.